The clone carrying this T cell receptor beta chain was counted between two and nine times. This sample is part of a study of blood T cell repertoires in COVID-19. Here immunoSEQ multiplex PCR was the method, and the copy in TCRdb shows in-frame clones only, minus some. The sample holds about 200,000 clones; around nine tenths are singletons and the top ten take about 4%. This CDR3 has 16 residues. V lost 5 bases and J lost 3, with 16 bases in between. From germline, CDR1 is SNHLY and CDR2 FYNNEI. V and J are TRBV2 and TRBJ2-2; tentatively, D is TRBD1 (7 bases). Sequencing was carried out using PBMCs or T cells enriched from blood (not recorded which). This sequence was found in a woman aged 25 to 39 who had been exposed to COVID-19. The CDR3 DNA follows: TGTGCCAGCAGTAATAACAGGGGACTTTACACCGGGGAGCTGTTTTTT. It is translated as CASSNNRGLYTGELFF.